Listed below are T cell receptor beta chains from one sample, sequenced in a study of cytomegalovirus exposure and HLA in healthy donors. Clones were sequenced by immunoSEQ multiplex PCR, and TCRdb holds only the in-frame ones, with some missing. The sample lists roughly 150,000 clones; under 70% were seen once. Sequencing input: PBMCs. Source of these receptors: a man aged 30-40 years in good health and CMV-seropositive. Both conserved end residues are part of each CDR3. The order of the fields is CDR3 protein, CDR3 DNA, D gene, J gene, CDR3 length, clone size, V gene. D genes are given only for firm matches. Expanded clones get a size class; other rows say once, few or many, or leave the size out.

CSVGTGWEAFF | TGCAGCGTGGGGACAGGGTGGGAAGCTTTCTTT | TRBD1 | TRBJ1-1 | 11 | few | TRBV29-1
CASSLEPRGLAGGYEQFF | TGTGCCAGCAGCTTGGAGCCCCGGGGACTAGCGGGAGGGTATGAGCAGTTCTTC | TRBD2 | TRBJ2-1 | 18 | - | TRBV7-8
CASSIDPHRGDTEAFF | TGTGCCAGTAGTATAGATCCCCACAGGGGGGACACTGAAGCTTTCTTT | TRBD1 | TRBJ1-1 | 16 | - | TRBV19
CASSYGLAGGQNTGELFF | TGCGCCAGCAGCTATGGACTAGCGGGAGGGCAAAATACCGGGGAGCTGTTTTTT | TRBD2 | TRBJ2-2 | 18 | - | TRBV5-1
CASTTTGVLPSGNTIYF | TGTGCCAGCACCACGACCGGGGTCCTTCCCTCTGGAAACACCATATATTTT | - | TRBJ1-3 | 17 | - | TRBV11-3
CASSLLSGEGEQYF | TGTGCCAGCAGCTTACTCTCCGGAGAAGGCGAGCAGTACTTC | - | TRBJ2-7 | 14 | - | TRBV7-3
CASSLMRSYEQYF | TGTGCCAGCAGCTTAATGAGGAGCTACGAGCAGTACTTC | - | TRBJ2-7 | 13 | - | TRBV11-2
CASSPYRGSIAGELFF | TGTGCCAGCAGCCCATACAGGGGGAGTATCGCCGGGGAGCTGTTTTTT | TRBD1 | TRBJ2-2 | 16 | - | TRBV7-9
CASSGERGFSTDTQYF | TGCGCCAGCAGCGGCGAGCGGGGCTTTAGCACAGATACGCAGTATTTT | TRBD2 | TRBJ2-3 | 16 | - | TRBV5-1
CASSMTTTDTQYF | TGTGCCAGTAGTATGACTACCACAGATACGCAGTATTTT | - | TRBJ2-3 | 13 | - | TRBV19
CASSVVQGLGGGNNEQFF | TGTGCCAGCAGCGTAGTACAGGGGTTGGGCGGAGGTAACAATGAGCAGTTCTTC | TRBD1 | TRBJ2-1 | 18 | few | TRBV9
CASSWGSGDGWNEQFF | TGTGCCAGCAGCTGGGGTAGCGGGGACGGTTGGAATGAGCAGTTCTTC | TRBD2 | TRBJ2-1 | 16 | - | TRBV11-2
CASSLTTASNEKLFF | TGTGCCAGCAGCCTCACGACAGCCAGTAATGAAAAACTGTTTTTT | - | TRBJ1-4 | 15 | - | TRBV2
CASRRQGGNTEAFF | TGTGCCAGTCGTCGACAGGGGGGAAACACTGAAGCTTTCTTT | TRBD1 | TRBJ1-1 | 14 | - | TRBV19
CASSQGLPGYTF | TGTGCCAGCAGCCAGGGACTTCCTGGCTACACCTTC | - | TRBJ1-2 | 12 | - | TRBV5-6
CASSPTLGEGQETQYF | TGCGCCAGCAGCCCGACGTTGGGGGAGGGCCAAGAGACCCAGTACTTC | TRBD2 | TRBJ2-5 | 16 | - | TRBV10-1
CASSWTAKRSGNTIYF | TGTGCCAGTAGTTGGACAGCTAAGCGCTCTGGAAACACCATATATTTT | - | TRBJ1-3 | 16 | - | TRBV19
CASRDPGLKGKELFF | TGTGCCAGCAGGGACCCGGGACTAAAAGGGAAGGAGCTGTTTTTT | TRBD2 | TRBJ2-2 | 15 | - | TRBV28
CASSQGPSSYNEQFF | TGCGCCAGCAGCCAAGGACCTAGCTCCTACAATGAGCAGTTCTTC | - | TRBJ2-1 | 15 | - | TRBV4-1
CASSPAPGGYNSPLHF | TGTGCCAGCAGCCCCGCCCCGGGAGGGTATAATTCACCCCTCCACTTT | - | TRBJ1-6 | 16 | few | TRBV5-4
CASRSTGGSNYEQYF | TGTGCCAGCAGGTCGACAGGGGGCAGTAACTACGAGCAGTACTTC | TRBD1 | TRBJ2-7 | 15 | - | TRBV6-1
CASSQGSPGASNTGELFF | TGCGCCAGCAGCCAAGGGTCCCCAGGGGCGTCGAACACCGGGGAGCTGTTTTTT | - | TRBJ2-2 | 18 | - | TRBV4-1
CASSYSGRNTEAFF | TGTGCCAGCAGTTACTCGGGCAGGAACACTGAAGCTTTCTTT | - | TRBJ1-1 | 14 | few | TRBV6-5
CASGGVVTGYTF | TGTGCCAGCGGGGGGGTGGTCACCGGCTACACCTTC | - | TRBJ1-2 | 12 | - | TRBV25-1
CATSTIHLGEDTGELFF | TGTGCCACCAGCACTATACATCTGGGAGAGGACACCGGGGAGCTGTTTTTT | - | TRBJ2-2 | 17 | - | TRBV15
CASSPWTDTSGANVLTF | TGCGCCAGCAGCCCTTGGACAGATACTTCTGGGGCCAACGTCCTGACTTTC | - | TRBJ2-6 | 17 | - | TRBV4-1
CASSVGAGAGNTIYF | TGTGCCAGCAGCGTAGGGGCAGGCGCTGGAAACACCATATATTTT | - | TRBJ1-3 | 15 | few | TRBV9
CASRVLTGTGGYTF | TGTGCCAGCAGAGTACTTACCGGGACAGGGGGCTACACCTTC | TRBD1 | TRBJ1-2 | 14 | - | TRBV6-1
CASSVPPGGAGVRNEQFF | TGTGCCAGCAGCGTACCCCCGGGTGGAGCGGGAGTTCGGAATGAGCAGTTCTTC | TRBD2 | TRBJ2-1 | 18 | - | TRBV9
CASSHGPRGQPQHF | TGCGCCAGCAGCCATGGTCCCAGGGGTCAGCCCCAGCATTTT | - | TRBJ1-5 | 14 | few | TRBV4-1
CSVTGAEQYF | TGCAGCGTAACAGGGGCCGAGCAGTACTTC | TRBD1 | TRBJ2-7 | 10 | - | TRBV29-1
CASTPGGQVGLQPQHF | TGTGCCAGCACTCCTGGAGGCCAAGTTGGGTTGCAGCCCCAGCATTTT | - | TRBJ1-5 | 16 | - | TRBV2
CASSEGNTEAFF | TGTGCCAGCTCCGAGGGGAACACTGAAGCTTTCTTT | - | TRBJ1-1 | 12 | few | TRBV18
CASSSGAGGNTIYF | TGCGCCAGCAGCTCAGGGGCAGGCGGAAACACCATATATTTT | - | TRBJ1-3 | 14 | - | TRBV5-1
CASSLSGRATIEQYF | TGTGCCAGCAGCTTGAGCGGGAGGGCCACAATCGAGCAGTACTTC | TRBD2 | TRBJ2-7 | 15 | - | TRBV7-9
CASSFGGNEQFF | TGTGCCAGCAGCTTCGGGGGAAATGAGCAGTTCTTC | - | TRBJ2-1 | 12 | - | TRBV5-8
CASSLTGTASEAFF | TGCGCCAGTAGTTTGACCGGGACAGCTAGTGAAGCTTTCTTT | TRBD1 | TRBJ1-1 | 14 | - | TRBV19